Listed below are T cell receptor beta chains from one sample, sequenced in a study of blood T cells in healthy people across ages. TCRdb used MiXCR to reprocess the 5' RACE reads, holding one entry per CDR3 protein. The table records roughly 2 million distinct CDR3 sequences, 49% of them present only once. Material for sequencing was blood. Receptor source: a woman between 35 and 50 years old in good health. Each CDR3 is given with its conserved first and last residue. Each record gives: clone size, D gene, J gene, V gene, CDR3 protein, CDR3 DNA. D genes are given only for firm matches. Some rows have no size entry. The others give once, few or many, or a class for an expanded clone.

abundance: many
d_gene: TRBD2
j_gene: TRBJ2-5
v_gene: TRBV4-1
CDR3aa: CASSPTSGGETQYF
CDR3nt: TGTGCCAGCAGCCCGACTAGCGGGGGGGAGACCCAGTACTTC

abundance: -
d_gene: TRBD1
j_gene: TRBJ2-3
v_gene: TRBV5-5
CDR3aa: CASSWGTGKDTQYF
CDR3nt: TGTGCCAGCAGCTGGGGGACAGGGAAAGATACGCAGTATTTT

abundance: few
d_gene: -
j_gene: TRBJ2-7
v_gene: TRBV11-2
CDR3aa: CASSLAILYEQYF
CDR3nt: TGTGCCAGCAGCTTAGCGATCTTGTACGAGCAGTACTTC

abundance: -
d_gene: -
j_gene: TRBJ2-6
v_gene: TRBV5-4
CDR3aa: CASSPGVAPSGANVLTF
CDR3nt: TGTGCCAGCTCTCCGGGCGTCGCTCCCTCTGGGGCCAACGTCCTGACTTTC

abundance: few
d_gene: -
j_gene: TRBJ2-3
v_gene: TRBV20-1
CDR3aa: CSVPPLRQTRRPSTDTQYF
CDR3nt: TGCAGTGTCCCACCGCTTCGACAGACCCGTCGACCAAGCACAGATACGCAGTATTTT

abundance: -
d_gene: -
j_gene: TRBJ1-2
v_gene: TRBV6-4
CDR3aa: CASSDSPGSFGYTF
CDR3nt: TGTGCCAGCAGTGACTCTCCGGGTTCTTTTGGCTACACCTTC

abundance: -
d_gene: TRBD2
j_gene: TRBJ2-7
v_gene: TRBV4-3
CDR3aa: CASSQDKVAGVHEQYF
CDR3nt: TGCGCCAGCAGCCAAGATAAAGTAGCGGGGGTCCACGAGCAGTACTTC

abundance: -
d_gene: -
j_gene: TRBJ1-2
v_gene: TRBV3-1
CDR3aa: CASSQVRYGYTF
CDR3nt: TGTGCCAGCAGCCAAGTACGCTATGGCTACACCTTC

abundance: -
d_gene: -
j_gene: TRBJ1-1
v_gene: TRBV20-1
CDR3aa: CSASGGARTEAFF
CDR3nt: TGCAGTGCCTCGGGGGGGGCTCGGACTGAAGCTTTCTTT

abundance: -
d_gene: TRBD1
j_gene: TRBJ2-5
v_gene: TRBV2
CDR3aa: CASSEGGTGPETQYF
CDR3nt: TGTGCCAGCAGTGAAGGAGGGACAGGGCCTGAGACCCAGTACTTC

abundance: few
d_gene: -
j_gene: TRBJ2-7
v_gene: TRBV11-2
CDR3aa: CASSLGRFLGPEQYF
CDR3nt: TGTGCCAGCAGCTTAGGACGCTTTCTGGGTCCGGAGCAGTACTTC

abundance: few
d_gene: -
j_gene: TRBJ2-5
v_gene: TRBV6-5
CDR3aa: CASRGPGSETQYF
CDR3nt: TGTGCCAGCAGGGGCCCGGGGAGCGAGACCCAGTACTTC

abundance: once
d_gene: -
j_gene: TRBJ1-2
v_gene: TRBV5-6
CDR3aa: CASSLEPGVDSSYTF
CDR3nt: TGTGCCAGCAGCTTGGAGCCAGGGGTGGATTCGAGCTACACCTTC

abundance: -
d_gene: TRBD2
j_gene: TRBJ2-3
v_gene: TRBV9
CDR3aa: CASSVATPTSGVTSTDTQYF
CDR3nt: TGTGCCAGCAGCGTAGCCACGCCGACTAGCGGGGTAACTAGCACAGATACGCAGTATTTT

abundance: -
d_gene: -
j_gene: TRBJ2-4
v_gene: TRBV4-1
CDR3aa: CASSPTSGGDVNIQYF
CDR3nt: TGCGCCAGCAGCCCCACGTCAGGAGGGGACGTAAACATTCAGTACTTC